This record concerns one TCR beta chain sequence. Original processing methods: Amplification with reference gene primers provided the estimates of nucleated cell counts. Only in-frame clones appear in the TCRdb table, and some are missing; sequencing was by immunoSEQ multiplex PCR. V and J calls and clone size follow that table, whereas D and trimming were derived from the DNA. The data contain approximately 290,000 clones, under 85% of them singletons. The data were taken from a study of blood T cell repertoires in COVID-19. Overall study: Spain, Italy and the United States supplied samples that represented acute and convalescent COVID-19. The analysed material was cDNA or gDNA that came from T cells, B-cell-depleted T cells, or PBMCs.

The CDR3 is made up of 13 amino acids. Trimming removed 6 bases from V and 2 bases from J, with 10 bases in between. Looked up from germline, CDR1 is SNHLY and CDR2 is FYNNEI. Sample: peripheral blood. This sequence joins TRBV2 and TRBJ1-1; D is possibly TRBD1 (5 bases). The sequence was obtained from a human donor with COVID-19, enrolled during active disease. The donor label of this sample is uncertain. CDR3 amino acids: CASRSDRNTEAFF. In nucleotides, the CDR3 is TGTGCCAGCAGGTCCGACAGAAACACTGAAGCTTTCTTT.